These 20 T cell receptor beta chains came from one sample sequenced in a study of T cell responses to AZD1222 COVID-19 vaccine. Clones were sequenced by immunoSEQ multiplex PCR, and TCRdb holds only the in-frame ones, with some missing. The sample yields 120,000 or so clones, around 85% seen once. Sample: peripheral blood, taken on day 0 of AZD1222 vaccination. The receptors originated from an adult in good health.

CDR3: CASSESGGYGLRQYF. In nucleotides, the CDR3 is TGTGCCAGCAGTGAATCGGGAGGGTATGGACTACGCCAGTACTTC. The chain links TRBV25-1 to TRBJ2-5; 8 nucleotides match TRBD2. V shed 1 base, J shed 10 bases, and the junction held 11 bases outside the gene matches. CDR3 length: 15 residues. Germline V lookup: CDR1 MGHDK, CDR2 SYGVNS. The variable domain in full, with the rest retrieved from reference TRBV25-1 and TRBJ2-5, is EADIYQTPRYLVIGTGKKITLECSQTMGHDKMYWYQQDPGMELHLIHYSYGVNSTEKGDLSSESTVSRIRTEHFPLTLESARPSHTSQYLCASSESGGYGLRQYFGPGTRLLVL.

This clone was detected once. The chain's CDR3 is CASSTLGGASMNTEAFF. The CDR3 DNA reads TGTGCCAGCAGCACACTTGGGGGGGCCTCTATGAACACTGAAGCTTTCTTT. V is TRBV7-3 and J is TRBJ1-1, with TRBD1 as a possible D gene (6 bases). This CDR3 is 17 amino acids long. Germline lookup yields CDR1 SGHTA and CDR2 FQGTGA. V lost 5 bases and J 0 bases, leaving 19 bases between the germline ends.

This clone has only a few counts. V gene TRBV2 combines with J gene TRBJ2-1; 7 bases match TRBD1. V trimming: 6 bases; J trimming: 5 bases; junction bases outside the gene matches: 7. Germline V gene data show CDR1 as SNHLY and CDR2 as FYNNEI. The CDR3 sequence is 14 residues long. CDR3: CASSRHQGDNEQFF. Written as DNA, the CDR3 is TGTGCCAGCAGCCGACACCAGGGGGACAATGAGCAGTTCTTC.

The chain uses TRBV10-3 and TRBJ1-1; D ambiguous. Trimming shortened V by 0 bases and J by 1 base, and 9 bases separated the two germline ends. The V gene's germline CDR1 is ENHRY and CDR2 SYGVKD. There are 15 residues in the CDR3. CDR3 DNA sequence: TGTGCCATCAGTGAGTCTGAGTCAGGGAACACTGAAGCTTTCTTT. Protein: CAISESESGNTEAFF.

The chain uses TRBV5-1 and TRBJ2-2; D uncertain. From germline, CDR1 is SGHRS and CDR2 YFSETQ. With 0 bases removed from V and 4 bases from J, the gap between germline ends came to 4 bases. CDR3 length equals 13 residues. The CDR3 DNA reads TGCGCCAGCAGCTTGGTCATCACCGGGGAGCTGTTTTTT. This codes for CASSLVITGELFF.

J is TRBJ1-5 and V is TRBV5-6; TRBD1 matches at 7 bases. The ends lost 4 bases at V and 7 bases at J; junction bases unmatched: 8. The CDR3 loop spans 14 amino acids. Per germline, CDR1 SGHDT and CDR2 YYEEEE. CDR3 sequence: CASSLLRGGQPQHF. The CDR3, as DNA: TGTGCCAGCAGCCTGCTGAGAGGGGGCCAGCCCCAGCATTTT.

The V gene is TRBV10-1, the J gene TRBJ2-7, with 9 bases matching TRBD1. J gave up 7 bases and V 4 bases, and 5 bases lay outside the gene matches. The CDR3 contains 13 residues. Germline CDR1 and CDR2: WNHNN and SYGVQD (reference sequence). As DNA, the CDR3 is TGCGCCAGCAGTGCCGGGACAGGGTTTGAGCAGTACTTC. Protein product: CASSAGTGFEQYF.

CDR3 nucleotide sequence: TGTGCCAGCAGCCAGACAGAAAGTCAGCCCCAGCATTTT. Its translation is CASSQTESQPQHF. This chain uses TRBV14 with TRBJ1-5; the D gene is possibly TRBD1 (5 bases). V was pared by 3 bases and J by 6 bases, with 9 bases between. Germline CDR1 and CDR2: SGHDN and FVKESK. This CDR3 has 13 amino acids.

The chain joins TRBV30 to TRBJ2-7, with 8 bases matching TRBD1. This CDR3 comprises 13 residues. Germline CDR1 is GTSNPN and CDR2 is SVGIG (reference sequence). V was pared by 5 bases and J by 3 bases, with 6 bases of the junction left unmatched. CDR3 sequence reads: CAWGRGLDYEQYF. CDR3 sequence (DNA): TGTGCCTGGGGCAGGGGGCTGGACTACGAGCAGTACTTC.

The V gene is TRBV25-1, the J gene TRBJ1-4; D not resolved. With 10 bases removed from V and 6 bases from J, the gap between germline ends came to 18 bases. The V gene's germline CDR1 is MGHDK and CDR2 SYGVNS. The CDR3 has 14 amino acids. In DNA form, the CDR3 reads TGTGCCACCGCTTCAATTGGACGGGATGAAAAACTGTTTTTT. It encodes CATASIGRDEKLFF.

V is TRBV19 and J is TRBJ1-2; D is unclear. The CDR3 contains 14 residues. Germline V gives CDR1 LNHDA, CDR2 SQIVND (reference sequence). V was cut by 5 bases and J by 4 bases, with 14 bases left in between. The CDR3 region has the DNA TGTGCCAGTAGTGATGCCGGGAGGATCTATGGCTACACCTTC. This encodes CASSDAGRIYGYTF.

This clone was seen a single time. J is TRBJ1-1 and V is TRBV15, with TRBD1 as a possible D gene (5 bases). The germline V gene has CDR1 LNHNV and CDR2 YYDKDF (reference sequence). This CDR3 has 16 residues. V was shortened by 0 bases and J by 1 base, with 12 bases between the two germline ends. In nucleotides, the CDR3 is TGTGCCACCAGCAGAGAATATGGGGGTCGGAACACTGAAGCTTTCTTT. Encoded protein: CATSREYGGRNTEAFF.

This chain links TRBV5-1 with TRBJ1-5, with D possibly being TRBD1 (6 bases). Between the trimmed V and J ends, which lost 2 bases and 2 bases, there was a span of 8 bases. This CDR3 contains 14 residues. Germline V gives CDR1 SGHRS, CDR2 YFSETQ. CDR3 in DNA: TGCGCCAGCAGCTTACAGGGAGGCAATCAGCCCCAGCATTTT. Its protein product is CASSLQGGNQPQHF.

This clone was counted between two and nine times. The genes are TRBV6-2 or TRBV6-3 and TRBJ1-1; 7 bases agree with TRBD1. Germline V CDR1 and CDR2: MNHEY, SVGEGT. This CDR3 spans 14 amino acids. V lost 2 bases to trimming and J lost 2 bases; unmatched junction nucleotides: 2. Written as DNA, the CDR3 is TGTGCCAGCAGTTACGGGACAGTTAACACTGAAGCTTTCTTT. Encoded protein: CASSYGTVNTEAFF.

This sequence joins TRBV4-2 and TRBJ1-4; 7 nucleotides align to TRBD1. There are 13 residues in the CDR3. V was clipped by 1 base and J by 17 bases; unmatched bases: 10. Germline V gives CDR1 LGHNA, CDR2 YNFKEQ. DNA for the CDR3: TGTGCCAGCAGCCAAGGGACAGGCTTTTTTTTCTTTTTT. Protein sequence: CASSQGTGFFFFF.

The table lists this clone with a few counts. The CDR3 protein is CASSWDKNTEAFF. CDR3 sequence (DNA): TGTGCCAGCAGCTGGGACAAGAACACTGAAGCTTTCTTT. V gene TRBV7-3 combines with J gene TRBJ1-1, with a tentative D call TRBD1 (6 bases). The germline V and J ends were trimmed by 4 bases and 1 base, with 7 bases remaining between them. Germline CDR1 is SGHTA and CDR2 is FQGTGA. This CDR3 spans 13 amino acids. Full variable domain (rest looked up from reference TRBV7-3 and TRBJ1-1): GAGVSQTPSNKVTEKGKYVELRCDPISGHTALYWYRQSLGQGPEFLIYFQGTGAADDSGLPNDRFFAVRPEGSVSTLKIQRTERGDSAVYLCASSWDKNTEAFFGQGTRLTVV.

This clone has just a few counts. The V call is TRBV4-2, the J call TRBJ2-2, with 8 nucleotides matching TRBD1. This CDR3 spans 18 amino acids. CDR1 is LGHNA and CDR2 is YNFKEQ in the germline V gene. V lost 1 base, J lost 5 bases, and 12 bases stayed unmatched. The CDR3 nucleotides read TGTGCCAGCAGCCAAGGAGGTTTCGCAGGGGGCGCGACCGGGGAGCTGTTTTTT. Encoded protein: CASSQGGFAGGATGELFF.

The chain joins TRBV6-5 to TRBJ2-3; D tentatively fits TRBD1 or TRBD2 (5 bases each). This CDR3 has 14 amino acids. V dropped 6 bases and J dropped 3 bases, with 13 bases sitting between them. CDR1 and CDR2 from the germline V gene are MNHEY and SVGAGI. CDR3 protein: CASSRPGRTDTQYF. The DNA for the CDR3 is TGTGCCAGCAGCAGGCCGGGACGAACAGATACGCAGTATTTT.

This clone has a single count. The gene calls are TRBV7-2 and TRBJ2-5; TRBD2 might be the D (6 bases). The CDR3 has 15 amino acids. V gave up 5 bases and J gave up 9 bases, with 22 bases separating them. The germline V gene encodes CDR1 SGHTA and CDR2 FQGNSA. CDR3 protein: CASSAQTTGGGAQYF. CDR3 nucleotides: TGTGCCAGCAGCGCCCAGACTACGGGCGGAGGGGCCCAGTACTTC.

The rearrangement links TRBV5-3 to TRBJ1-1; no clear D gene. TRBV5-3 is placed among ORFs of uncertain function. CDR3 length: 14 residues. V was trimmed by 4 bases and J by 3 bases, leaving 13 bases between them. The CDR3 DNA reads TGTGCCAGAAGCCTATCCCCCGAGGACACTGAAGCTTTCTTT. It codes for CARSLSPEDTEAFF.